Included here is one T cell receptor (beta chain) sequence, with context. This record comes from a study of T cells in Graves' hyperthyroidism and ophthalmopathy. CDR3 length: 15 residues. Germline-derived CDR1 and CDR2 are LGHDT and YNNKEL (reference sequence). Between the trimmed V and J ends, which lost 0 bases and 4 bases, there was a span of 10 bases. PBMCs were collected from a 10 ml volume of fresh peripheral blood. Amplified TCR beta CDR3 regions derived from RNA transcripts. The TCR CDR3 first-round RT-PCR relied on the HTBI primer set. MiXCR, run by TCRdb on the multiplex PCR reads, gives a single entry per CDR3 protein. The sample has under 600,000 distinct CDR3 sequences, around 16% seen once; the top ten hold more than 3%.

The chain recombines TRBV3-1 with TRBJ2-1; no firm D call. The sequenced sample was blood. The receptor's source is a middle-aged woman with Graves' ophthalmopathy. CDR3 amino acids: CASSQDPSLYNEQFF. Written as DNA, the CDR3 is TGTGCCAGCAGCCAAGATCCGTCCCTTTACAATGAGCAGTTCTTC.